Listed below are T cell receptor beta chains from one sample, sequenced in a study of blood T cell repertoires in COVID-19. Generated by immunoSEQ multiplex PCR, the TCRdb table keeps only in-frame clones and is missing some. This table holds over 100,000 clones, 90% found once. Material: peripheral blood. Source of these receptors: a human donor in a cohort sampled during active COVID-19. CDR3s include the opening cysteine and the closing phenylalanine or tryptophan. The D gene is left open where the match is weak.

V: TRBV23-1
J: TRBJ1-5
D: TRBD1
CDR3: CASFRQGNQPQHF

V: TRBV19
J: TRBJ1-1
D: TRBD1
CDR3: CASSRQGGKSYVEAFF

V: TRBV9
J: TRBJ2-5
D: TRBD2
CDR3: CASSVDGGVRETQYF

V: TRBV6-2/TRBV6-3
J: TRBJ2-7
D: TRBD1
CDR3: CASSSNRDRVNEQYF

V: TRBV5-4
J: TRBJ2-1
D: NA
CDR3: CASSDDSPPYNEQFF

V: TRBV3-1/TRBV3-2
J: TRBJ2-7
D: TRBD1
CDR3: CASSPGGLGEQYF

V: TRBV28
J: TRBJ1-2
D: NA
CDR3: CASQITTGYGYTF

V: TRBV19
J: TRBJ1-5
D: NA
CDR3: CASSIRWGRQPQHF

V: TRBV28
J: TRBJ2-3
D: NA
CDR3: CASSVGLPAPYF

V: TRBV7-6
J: TRBJ1-1
D: NA
CDR3: CASHVTGDIMNTEAFF

V: TRBV11-2
J: TRBJ2-1
D: NA
CDR3: CASSSGKAENSYNEQFF

V: TRBV28
J: TRBJ1-4
D: TRBD1
CDR3: CASKGGASEKLFF